This T cell receptor (beta chain) was retrieved from a study of shared clonotypes between healthy human individuals. Deep level was the assay's run setting. Measured with immunoSEQ multiplex PCR; TCRdb has only the in-frame clones, and not every one. The table shows nearly 2 million clones, with less than 95% occurring only once. V lost 2 bases to trimming and J lost 5 bases, with 9 bases between them. The CDR3 length is 12 residues. Germline V gives CDR1 GTSNPN, CDR2 SVGIG (reference sequence). Positive CCR7 selection of CD45RO-negative cells yielded the naive CD8 cells, and terminally differentiated effector memory CD45RA+ cells were excluded.

Sequences were obtained from naive CD8+ T cells sorted from blood. The V call is TRBV30, the J call TRBJ2-5; D uncertain. The source of this sequence is a young man in good health. In DNA form, the CDR3 reads TGTGCCTGGAGTCTCGAGTGGGAGACCCAGTACTTC. Residues: CAWSLEWETQYF.